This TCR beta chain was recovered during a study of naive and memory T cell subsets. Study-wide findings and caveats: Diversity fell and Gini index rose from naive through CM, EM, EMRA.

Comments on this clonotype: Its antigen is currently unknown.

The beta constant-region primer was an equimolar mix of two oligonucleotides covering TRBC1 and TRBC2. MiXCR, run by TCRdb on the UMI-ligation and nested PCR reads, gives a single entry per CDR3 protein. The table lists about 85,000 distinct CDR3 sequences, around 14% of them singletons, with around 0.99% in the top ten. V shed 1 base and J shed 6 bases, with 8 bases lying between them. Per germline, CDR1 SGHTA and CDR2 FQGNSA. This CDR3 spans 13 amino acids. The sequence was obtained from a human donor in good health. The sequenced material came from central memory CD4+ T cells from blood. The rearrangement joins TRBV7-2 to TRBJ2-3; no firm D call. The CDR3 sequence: CASSLEGRDTQYF. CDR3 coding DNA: TGTGCCAGCAGCTTAGAGGGCCGGGATACGCAGTATTTT.